One sample yielded the 17 T cell receptor beta chains listed below, sequenced in a study of shared clonotypes between healthy human individuals. CD8 cells regarded as naive lacked CD45RO, were positively chosen for CCR7, and omitted terminally differentiated effector memory CD45RA+ cells. Data came from immunoSEQ multiplex PCR; TCRdb stores just in-frame clones and leaves some out. The data contain about 590,000 clones, around 95% of them singletons. The sequenced material came from naive CD8+ T cells sorted from blood. The origin of the receptors is a woman aged 25 to 39 in good health.

The rearrangement links TRBV27 to TRBJ2-3, with 8 bases lining up with TRBD2. The germline gives CDR1 MNHEY, CDR2 SMNVEV (reference sequence). The CDR3 length is 15 residues. J gave up 2 bases and V 0 bases, and 1 base lay outside the gene matches. The CDR3 region has the DNA TGTGCCAGCAGTTTATCTAGCGGGGTCACAGATACGCAGTATTTT. Translating it yields CASSLSSGVTDTQYF.

As concerns this clone: The same CDR3 is also encoded by other DNA sequences in this sample. The chain recombines TRBV28 with TRBJ2-5; D is unclear. Trimming stripped 3 bases from V and 1 base from J, with 0 bases between. The germline CDR1 and CDR2 sequences are MDHEN and SYDVKM. CDR3 length: 11 amino acids. The CDR3 sequence is CASSFQETQYF. The DNA of the CDR3 is TGTGCCAGCAGTTTCCAAGAGACCCAGTACTTC.

The J gene is TRBJ1-4, the V gene TRBV29-1; D is ambiguous. From germline, CDR1 is SQVTM and CDR2 ANQGSEA. The CDR3 spans 13 residues. V lost 4 bases and J 4 bases, leaving 10 bases between the germline ends. The CDR3 DNA reads TGCAGCGTTGTCGGGTCAGTTAATGAAAAACTGTTTTTT. This sequence encodes CSVVGSVNEKLFF.

V is TRBV29-1 and J is TRBJ2-1, with D unclear. Germline V gene data show CDR1 as SQVTM and CDR2 as ANQGSEA. This CDR3 has 13 amino acids. With 5 bases removed from V and 1 base from J, the gap between germline ends came to 9 bases. The CDR3 sequence is CSVLDDSYNEQFF. The CDR3 DNA is TGCAGCGTTTTGGATGATTCCTACAATGAGCAGTTCTTC.

This clone was detected once. The V call is TRBV2, the J call TRBJ2-1, with 7 bases matching TRBD1. Germline V gives CDR1 SNHLY, CDR2 FYNNEI. The CDR3 length is 15 residues. V shed 2 bases and J 6 bases; nucleotides not matched to a gene: 7. CDR3 region: CASSERQGLVNEQFF. In nucleotides, the CDR3 is TGTGCCAGCAGTGAAAGACAGGGTTTGGTCAATGAGCAGTTCTTC.

The chain is built from TRBV5-1 and TRBJ2-3; perhaps TRBD1 as D (6 bases). The germline V and J ends were trimmed by 1 base and 4 bases, with 19 bases remaining between them. The CDR3 covers 17 residues. Per germline, CDR1 SGHRS and CDR2 YFSETQ. In DNA, the CDR3 is TGCGCCAGCAGCTTGAGCATGAGGGGGATGGGAGCAGATACGCAGTATTTT. Translated: CASSLSMRGMGADTQYF.

The chain combines TRBV2 with TRBJ2-7; D might be TRBD1 (6 bases). The germline gives CDR1 SNHLY, CDR2 FYNNEI. The CDR3 has 16 amino acids. The V gene lost 6 bases and the J gene lost 1 base, with 19 bases spanning the gap. CDR3 protein: CASSRESGTPSYEQYF. The DNA of the CDR3 is TGTGCCAGCAGCAGGGAATCCGGGACACCGTCCTACGAGCAGTACTTC.

This chain connects TRBV2 to TRBJ2-7, with 8 bases that match TRBD1. The V segment lost 2 bases and the J segment 5 bases; nucleotides outside the gene matches: 8. CDR1 is SNHLY, CDR2 FYNNEI, per germline. The CDR3 sequence is 15 residues long. The DNA of the CDR3 is TGTGCCAGCAGTGAACCCACAGGGGGGCTTGACGAGCAGTACTTC. Its protein is CASSEPTGGLDEQYF.

The J gene is TRBJ2-5, the V gene TRBV27, with 11 bases fitting TRBD2. Germline assignment: CDR1 MNHEY and CDR2 SMNVEV (reference sequence). The trim removed 5 bases at V and 2 bases at J, leaving 4 bases unmatched. The CDR3 contains 15 residues. The CDR3 region is CASSPGLADQETQYF. The DNA for the CDR3 is TGTGCCAGCAGTCCGGGACTAGCGGATCAAGAGACCCAGTACTTC.

The chain has TRBV5-1 and TRBJ2-1, with D unresolved. V lost 1 base, J lost 0 bases, and 8 bases lay in between. The CDR3 is 15 residues long. The germline gives CDR1 SGHRS, CDR2 YFSETQ. CDR3 region: CASSLRTVSYNEQFF. For the CDR3, the DNA is TGCGCCAGCAGCTTGAGGACGGTCTCCTACAATGAGCAGTTCTTC.

The chain carries TRBV19 and TRBJ2-2; 7 bases align to TRBD1. V was pared by 8 bases and J by 0 bases, with 6 bases of the junction left unmatched. Germline-derived CDR1 and CDR2 are LNHDA and SQIVND (reference sequence). CDR3 length: 15 residues. The CDR3: CASLDRTANTGELFF. DNA for the CDR3: TGTGCCAGTCTGGACAGGACCGCGAACACCGGGGAGCTGTTTTTT.

This sequence joins TRBV30 and TRBJ1-1; 7 bases map to TRBD1. CDR1 GTSNPN and CDR2 SVGIG come from the germline V gene (reference sequence). Trimming took 7 bases from V and 4 from J; bases not matched to a gene: 15. The CDR3 contains 15 residues. CDR3 in DNA: TGTGCCTCTGACCCGCAGACAGGGATTAGCACTGAAGCTTTCTTT. Translation: CASDPQTGISTEAFF.

Comments on this clone: Other DNA sequences from this sample encode an identical CDR3 as well. The V and J genes are TRBV5-4 and TRBJ2-5; no firm D call. The CDR3 covers 13 residues. Trimming left V 0 bases short and J 1 base short, with 4 bases between. Germline V gene lookup returns CDR1 SGHNT and CDR2 YYREEE (reference sequence). CDR3 loop: CASSLERQETQYF. The CDR3 DNA reads as TGTGCCAGCAGCTTGGAACGCCAAGAGACCCAGTACTTC.

The rearrangement joins TRBV19 to TRBJ2-5, with D perhaps matching TRBD2 (5 bases). The J call may be incorrect, as the DNA end agrees better with TRBJ2-7. The CDR3 totals 14 residues. Per the germline V gene, CDR1 is LNHDA and CDR2 is SQIVND (reference sequence). The CDR3 is CASSGGGTPGEQYF. The CDR3, as DNA: TGTGCCAGTAGTGGAGGAGGAACTCCTGGCGAGCAGTACTTC.

This chain connects TRBV28 to TRBJ1-5; no clear D gene. Between the trimmed V and J ends, which lost 7 bases and 3 bases, there was a span of 10 bases. The V gene's germline CDR1 is MDHEN and CDR2 SYDVKM. The CDR3 is 13 amino acids. The CDR3 reads CASNGQDNQPQHF. CDR3 DNA: TGTGCCAGCAACGGGCAGGACAATCAGCCCCAGCATTTT. Together with reference TRBV28 and TRBJ1-5, the CDR3 gives the full variable domain: DVKVTQSSRYLVKRTGEKVFLECVQDMDHENMFWYRQDPGLGLRLIYFSYDVKMKEKGDIPEGYSVSREKKERFSLILESASTNQTSMYLCASNGQDNQPQHFGDGTRLSIL.

The chain recombines TRBV9 with TRBJ2-2; D is undetermined. Trimming pared 0 bases from V and 2 bases from J, leaving 14 bases between. Germline loops: CDR1 SGDLS, CDR2 YYNGEE. CDR3 length: 17 amino acids. Here the CDR3 DNA reads TGTGCCAGCAGCGTAGGTAGGACGACCGCAAACACCGGGGAGCTGTTTTTT. Protein sequence: CASSVGRTTANTGELFF.

The chain employs TRBV5-1 and TRBJ1-5; no firm D call. Trimming left V 0 bases short and J 0 bases short, with 10 bases between. CDR3 size: 16 residues. Looked up from germline, CDR1 is SGHRS and CDR2 is YFSETQ. CDR3 nucleotide sequence: TGCGCCAGCAGCTTGGTGCCCGATAATAGCAATCAGCCCCAGCATTTT. Residues: CASSLVPDNSNQPQHF.